What follows describes a single TCR beta chain. A much larger clone lies a single base off, so this may be a read error. This record comes from a study of molecular identifiers for immune sequencing clone quantification. Looked up from germline, CDR1 is MNHEY and CDR2 is SMNVEV (reference sequence). The CDR3 totals 13 residues. Trimming removed 5 bases from V and 9 bases from J, with 16 bases in between. TCRdb fed the PCR reads into MiXCR, producing one record per CDR3 protein. Among about 320,000 distinct CDR3 sequences listed, about a fifth were seen once. The TCR was taken from a human donor in good health. Some libraries in this study had Jurkat cell RNA spiked in. Sequencing was performed on naive CD8+ T cells from blood, with Jurkat cell RNA spiked in. Sample subset: FACS-sorted CD8+CD4-CCR7+CD45RA+ naive T cells. J is TRBJ2-5 and V is TRBV27; D ambiguous. The CDR3, as DNA: TGTGCCAGCAGTCCTACAAATCATTTCGCCCAGTACTTC. It translates to CASSPTNHFAQYF.